These 28 T cell receptor beta chains came from one sample sequenced in a study of T cell responses to AZD1222 COVID-19 vaccine. This table comes from immunoSEQ multiplex PCR, and its TCRdb copy is limited to in-frame clones, with some not included. The sample holds about 150,000 clones; 90% are singletons and the top ten take 1.5% to 2%. Sequencing used peripheral blood, obtained on day 0 of AZD1222 vaccination. Receptors originate from an adult in good health.

This chain links TRBV5-1 with TRBJ2-2; D remains unclear. V was cut by 0 bases and J by 5 bases, with 11 bases left in between. Germline CDR1 is SGHRS and CDR2 is YFSETQ. The CDR3 spans 15 residues. In DNA form, the CDR3 reads TGCGCCAGCAGCTTGGCCGGGTACGCTACCGGGGAGCTGTTTTTT. Encoded protein: CASSLAGYATGELFF.

The chain has TRBV3-1 (or the pseudogene TRBV3-2) and TRBJ2-7, with D hard to call. Germline CDR1 is LGHDT and CDR2 is YNNKEL (reference sequence). The V end was cut by 0 bases, the J end by 2 bases, with 11 bases between. The CDR3 is made up of 15 amino acids. This CDR3 reads CASSQDIADPYEQYF. CDR3 DNA sequence: TGTGCCAGCAGCCAAGATATCGCAGACCCCTACGAGCAGTACTTC.

The chain combines TRBV11-2 with TRBJ2-3; the D gene is possibly TRBD2 (6 bases). Trimming removed 2 bases from V and 5 bases from J, with 11 bases in between. This CDR3 contains 14 residues. The germline CDR1 and CDR2 sequences are SGHAT and FQNNGV. CDR3 region: CASSLWVSGDTQYF. The CDR3 nucleotides are TGTGCCAGCAGCTTATGGGTTAGCGGAGATACGCAGTATTTT. The entire variable domain, with the rest obtained from reference TRBV11-2 and TRBJ2-3, is as follows: EAGVAQSPRYKIIEKRQSVAFWCNPISGHATLYWYQQILGQGPKLLIQFQNNGVVDDSQLPKDRFSAERLKGVDSTLKIQPAKLEDSAVYLCASSLWVSGDTQYFGPGTRLTVL.

This clone has just one count. The chain has TRBV11-2 and TRBJ2-1; 9 positions match TRBD2. J was trimmed by 7 bases and V by 5 bases; bases with no gene match: 12. The germline V gene has CDR1 SGHAT and CDR2 FQNNGV. The CDR3 is 16 residues long. The CDR3 region has the DNA TGTGCCAGCAGCGCAATGCTAGCGGGATTATTAAATGAGCAGTTCTTC. Its translation is CASSAMLAGLLNEQFF.

The chain recombines TRBV5-1 with TRBJ2-3; no clear D gene. From germline, CDR1 is SGHRS and CDR2 YFSETQ. With 2 bases removed from V and 7 bases from J, the gap between germline ends came to 5 bases. CDR3 length equals 11 residues. The CDR3 protein is CASSLEHTQYF. The CDR3 nucleotides are TGCGCCAGCAGCTTAGAGCATACGCAGTATTTT.

J is TRBJ2-2 and V is TRBV2; D is unresolved. V was clipped by 4 bases and J by 2 bases, with 11 bases between them. Germline CDR1 SNHLY, CDR2 FYNNEI. The CDR3 is made up of 15 amino acids. The CDR3 DNA sequence: TGTGCCAGCAGTGTGGTACAGCCCAACACCGGGGAGCTGTTTTTT. This gives the protein CASSVVQPNTGELFF.

This clone appeared once. The chain employs TRBV7-9 and TRBJ2-5, with 9 bases identical to TRBD1. CDR3 length: 15 residues. Trimming at V came to 1 base and at J to 5 bases, leaving 5 bases not matched to a gene. The germline gives CDR1 SEHNR, CDR2 FQNEAQ (reference sequence). CDR3 coding DNA: TGTGCCAGCAGCTTAGGGGGACAGGGCCGGGAGACCCAGTACTTC. Its protein product is CASSLGGQGRETQYF.

The chain recombines TRBV29-1 with TRBJ2-5; D is possibly TRBD1 (6 bases). V was cut by 8 bases and J by 2 bases, with 24 bases left in between. Per germline, CDR1 SQVTM and CDR2 ANQGSEA. The CDR3 is made up of 16 amino acids. The CDR3 loop reads CSTNRPRQAPQETQYF. DNA for the CDR3: TGCAGCACTAACCGACCACGACAGGCCCCACAAGAGACCCAGTACTTC.

CDR3: CASHLGTGGTDTQYF. Written as DNA, the CDR3 is TGTGCCAGCCACCTTGGGACAGGGGGAACAGATACGCAGTATTTT. The V call is TRBV27, the J call TRBJ2-3, with TRBD1 matching 11 bases. The CDR3 loop spans 15 amino acids. CDR1 and CDR2 (germline): MNHEY, SMNVEV (reference sequence). Trimming at V came to 8 bases and at J to 3 bases, leaving 7 bases not matched to a gene.

The V and J genes are TRBV3-1 (or the pseudogene TRBV3-2) and TRBJ1-1; D gene ambiguous. Trimming left V 1 base short and J 5 bases short, with 8 bases between. Germline assignment: CDR1 LGHDT and CDR2 YNNKEL (reference sequence). The CDR3 contains 13 residues. The CDR3 is CASSQGGRTEAFF. CDR3 DNA: TGTGCCAGCAGCCAAGGTGGGCGTACTGAAGCTTTCTTT.

This rearrangement joins TRBV28 to TRBJ2-7; D unclear. Trimming stripped 7 bases from V and 9 bases from J, with 13 bases between. The CDR3 contains 11 residues. CDR1 is MDHEN and CDR2 is SYDVKM in the germline V gene. In nucleotides, the CDR3 is TGTGCCAGCACCCAAGGGCAAGTGCAGTACTTC. Translation: CASTQGQVQYF.

This clone was counted between two and nine times. CDR3 region: CASSFTGGASYEQYF. Here the CDR3 DNA reads TGCGCCAGCAGCTTCACAGGGGGCGCGTCCTACGAGCAGTACTTC. The chain carries TRBV5-1 and TRBJ2-7; 9 positions agree with TRBD1. Trimming cost V 2 bases and J 1 base; bases outside gene matches: 4. Germline-derived CDR1 and CDR2 are SGHRS and YFSETQ. The CDR3 is 15 amino acids.

This chain joins TRBV28 and TRBJ2-5; D is unclear. Trimming cost V 3 bases and J 4 bases, with 3 bases left between them. Per germline, CDR1 MDHEN and CDR2 SYDVKM. The CDR3 contains 11 residues. This CDR3 reads CASSFRETQYF. CDR3 nucleotide sequence: TGTGCCAGCAGTTTCCGAGAGACCCAGTACTTC.

V is TRBV24-1 and J is TRBJ1-5; D possibly corresponds to TRBD1 (5 bases). The V and J ends lost 2 bases and 0 bases respectively, with 13 bases between them. Germline CDR1 and CDR2: KGHDR and SFDVKD. The CDR3 has 17 amino acids. The CDR3 bases are TGTGCCACCAGTGATTCAGGGCTGAGTGATAGCAATCAGCCCCAGCATTTT. This gives the protein CATSDSGLSDSNQPQHF.

The chain has TRBV6-5 and TRBJ1-1; D may be TRBD1 (6 bases). This CDR3 has 11 amino acids. Germline lookup yields CDR1 MNHEY and CDR2 SVGAGI. Trimming pared 6 bases from V and 11 bases from J, leaving 13 bases between. The CDR3 sequence: CASSLGGEAFF. CDR3 coding DNA: TGTGCCAGCAGCTTAGGGGGGGAGGCTTTCTTT.

The chain has TRBV18 and TRBJ1-1; no reliable D call. The CDR3 extends over 13 amino acids. From germline, CDR1 is KGHSH and CDR2 LQKENI. V gave up 3 bases and J gave up 1 base, with 6 bases separating them. CDR3 nucleotide sequence: TGTGCCAGCTCACCGACACAGAACACTGAAGCTTTCTTT. The encoded protein is CASSPTQNTEAFF.

The chain has TRBV29-1 and TRBJ1-2, with 10 nucleotides matching TRBD1. Per germline, CDR1 SQVTM and CDR2 ANQGSEA. With 3 bases clipped from V and 7 bases from J, the junction kept 5 bases outside the gene matches. This CDR3 is built from 13 residues. CDR3 nucleotide sequence: TGCAGCGTTGAGACAGGGGGCGAGGGTGGCTACACCTTC. It codes for CSVETGGEGGYTF.

The chain is built from TRBV30 and TRBJ1-1, with D unclear. V gave up 2 bases and J gave up 4 bases, with 8 bases separating them. The germline gives CDR1 GTSNPN, CDR2 SVGIG (reference sequence). This CDR3 region has 12 residues. The CDR3 loop reads CAWSWFGTEAFF. The CDR3 DNA reads TGTGCCTGGAGTTGGTTTGGCACTGAAGCTTTCTTT.

V and J are TRBV7-3 and TRBJ2-3; 13 bases map to TRBD2. CDR1 and CDR2 (germline): SGHTA, FQGTGA. V lost 5 bases and J lost 4; bases outside the gene matches: 12. The CDR3 runs 18 residues. The chain's CDR3 is CASSPQPGLAGPADTQYF. The CDR3 nucleotides are TGTGCCAGCAGCCCGCAGCCGGGACTAGCGGGACCCGCAGATACGCAGTATTTT.

The rearrangement uses TRBV21-1 and TRBJ2-3; the table's D call, TRBD1, was not checked against the DNA. TRBV21-1 is designated a pseudogene. CDR3 length equals 13 residues. The CDR3 protein is CARSTDTGDTQYF. The CDR3 DNA sequence: TGTGCCAGAAGCACAGATACAGGTGATACGCAGTATTTT.

The V gene is TRBV6-2 or TRBV6-3, the J gene TRBJ2-1, with D perhaps TRBD2 (6 bases). The CDR3 runs 11 residues. Trimming shortened V by 6 bases and J by 10 bases, and 10 bases separated the two germline ends. Germline V CDR1 and CDR2: MNHEY, SVGEGT. In nucleotides, the CDR3 is TGTGCCAGCAGCCGGGACTCCGAGCAGTTCTTC. Translated, it gives CASSRDSEQFF.

For this clone: The junction and the germline gene differ at one end; a read error may be behind it. The chain uses TRBV28 and TRBJ2-3; 7 bases are shared with TRBD2. The CDR3 loop spans 13 amino acids. Germline V lookup: CDR1 MDHEN, CDR2 SYDVKM. The CDR3 reads CASSSTSRDTQYF. CDR3 bases: TGTGCCAGCAGTTCGACTAGCAGAGATACGCAGTATTTT.

The chain has TRBV9 and TRBJ2-5, with 8 nucleotides matching TRBD2. Germline V gene data show CDR1 as SGDLS and CDR2 as YYNGEE. CDR3 length equals 14 residues. After removal of 2 bases from V and 6 bases from J, the junction contained 6 bases not matched to a gene. CDR3 coding DNA: TGTGCCAGCAGCGTGGGACTAGGGGGACAGACCCAGTACTTC. Its protein is CASSVGLGGQTQYF.

In this sample, this clone turned up once. The chain employs TRBV4-3 and TRBJ1-2; 9 positions agree with TRBD1. This CDR3 spans 15 amino acids. Trimming removed 3 bases from V and 4 bases from J; junction bases left unmatched: 6. The V gene's germline CDR1 is LGHNA and CDR2 YSLEER. This CDR3 is CASSHLGQGSYGYTF. The CDR3 DNA is TGCGCCAGCAGCCACCTGGGACAGGGATCCTATGGCTACACCTTC.

The chain links TRBV4-3 to TRBJ1-3; D is undetermined. With 0 bases removed from V and 0 bases from J, the gap between germline ends came to 9 bases. This CDR3 has 16 residues. Germline CDR1 LGHNA, CDR2 YSLEER. CDR3 in amino acids: CASSQEGGASGNTIYF. The DNA of the CDR3 is TGCGCCAGCAGCCAAGAAGGCGGAGCCTCTGGAAACACCATATATTTT.

The V gene is TRBV3-1 (or the pseudogene TRBV3-2), the J gene TRBJ1-3; perhaps TRBD1 as D (5 bases). With 7 bases removed from V and 0 bases from J, the gap between germline ends came to 13 bases. The V gene's germline CDR1 is LGHDT and CDR2 YNNKEL (reference sequence). The CDR3 loop spans 15 amino acids. The CDR3 loop is CASTLGTISGNTIYF. The DNA of the CDR3 is TGTGCCAGCACCCTCGGGACGATCTCTGGAAACACCATATATTTT.

CDR3 residues: CASRMTGVYGYTF. The CDR3 DNA is TGTGCCAGCAGGATGACAGGGGTCTATGGCTACACCTTC. The chain uses TRBV28 and TRBJ1-2, with 8 bases that match TRBD1. Losses at the gene ends were 6 bases for V and 4 bases for J; bases not matched to a gene: 4. CDR1 and CDR2 from the germline V gene are MDHEN and SYDVKM. The CDR3 has 13 residues.

This chain connects TRBV29-1 to TRBJ1-1; D possibly corresponds to TRBD1 (5 bases). The CDR3 spans 14 residues. Germline CDR1 is SQVTM and CDR2 is ANQGSEA. Between the trimmed V and J ends, which lost 1 base and 0 bases, there was a span of 9 bases. In DNA form, the CDR3 reads TGCAGCGTTGAAGTCCGGGGCGTGAACACTGAAGCTTTCTTT. Amino acids: CSVEVRGVNTEAFF. The variable domain in full, with the rest retrieved from reference TRBV29-1 and TRBJ1-1, is SAVISQKPSRDICQRGTSLTIQCQVDSQVTMMFWYRQQPGQSLTLIATANQGSEATYESGFVIDKFPISRPNLTFSTLTVSNMSPEDSSIYLCSVEVRGVNTEAFFGQGTRLTVV.